These T cell receptor beta chains were read from a single sample in a study of Ad26.COV2.S vaccination and SARS-CoV-2 variants. Profiling relied on immunoSEQ multiplex PCR, and the TCRdb table lists in-frame clones only, not all of them. The data contain under 150,000 clones, about nine tenths of them singletons. Sequencing was performed on peripheral blood, taken after recovery from COVID-19. The receptors stem from a human donor who had recovered from COVID-19. Both conserved end residues are part of each CDR3. Fields, in order: CDR3 DNA, CDR3 protein, D gene, J gene, clone size, V gene. A D gene is named only where the DNA matches it firmly. Clone sizes are given selectively: once, few, many, or a class where the clone is expanded.

TGTGCCAGCAGCCCCAGCGGGGGATACACAGATACGCAGTATTTT	CASSPSGGYTDTQYF	TRBD2	TRBJ2-3	NA	TRBV28
TGTGCCAGCAGCCCACAGAGCTCCTACGAGCAGTACTTC	CASSPQSSYEQYF	NA	TRBJ2-7	NA	TRBV7-2
TGTGCCAGCAGCCCGTCGTGGGTGAACACTGAAGCTTTCTTT	CASSPSWVNTEAFF	NA	TRBJ1-1	NA	TRBV5-5
TGTGCCAGCGGTACCTGGACAGGAGATACTGAAGCTTTCTTT	CASGTWTGDTEAFF	TRBD1	TRBJ1-1	NA	TRBV6-5
TGTGCCAGCAGCTTAGGGCGTCAGCTCGCCTCACCCCTCCACTTT	CASSLGRQLASPLHF	NA	TRBJ1-6	NA	TRBV7-2
TGTGCCAGCAGCTTACTTCCAGCCGCGAACACCGGGGAGCTGTTTTTT	CASSLLPAANTGELFF	NA	TRBJ2-2	NA	TRBV7-9
TGCGCCAGCAGCCGCGGACAGGGCTCCTACAATGAGCAGTTCTTC	CASSRGQGSYNEQFF	TRBD1	TRBJ2-1	NA	TRBV5-1
TGTGCCAGCAGTCAGGGCTTCCAAGAGACCCAGTACTTC	CASSQGFQETQYF	NA	TRBJ2-5	NA	TRBV27
TGTGCCAGCAGCCCATACAGGGATTCTGGCTACACCTTC	CASSPYRDSGYTF	NA	TRBJ1-2	NA	TRBV7-2
TGTGCCAGCAGAATACAGAGGGCCAGCAATCAGCCCCAGCATTTT	CASRIQRASNQPQHF	NA	TRBJ1-5	NA	TRBV6-5
TGTGCCAGCAGTGAAGAATCTGGAAACACCATATATTTT	CASSEESGNTIYF	NA	TRBJ1-3	NA	TRBV6-1
TGTGCCAGCAGCTTCGGGCTACCGAGCACAGATACGCAGTATTTT	CASSFGLPSTDTQYF	NA	TRBJ2-3	few	TRBV11-2
TGCGCCAGCAGCCAAGGAGTGGTAGTTCTCGGGGAGCTGTTTTTT	CASSQGVVVLGELFF	NA	TRBJ2-2	NA	TRBV4-1
TGTGCCAGTAGTATCCGTGGGGAGACCCAGTACTTC	CASSIRGETQYF	NA	TRBJ2-5	NA	TRBV19
TGTGCCATCAGTGACCCAGATAGCAATCAGCCCCAGCATTTT	CAISDPDSNQPQHF	NA	TRBJ1-5	NA	TRBV10-3
TGCGCCAGCAGCTCCCCTAGCGAAAGGAACACCGGGGAGCTGTTTTTT	CASSSPSERNTGELFF	NA	TRBJ2-2	NA	TRBV5-1
TGTGCCAGCAGCTTAGAAAGGGGGGACAGGCAGATCTTC	CASSLERGDRQIF	TRBD1	TRBJ1-2	NA	TRBV7-9
TGTGCCAGCTCACCCCCGAGACAGCAACTTCTCGAGCAGTACTTC	CASSPPRQQLLEQYF	NA	TRBJ2-7	NA	TRBV18
TGTGCCAGCAGCGCAGCCGGGACCCACACGCCCCAGCATTTT	CASSAAGTHTPQHF	NA	TRBJ1-5	NA	TRBV7-2
TGCAGTGCTAGTTCTACCGGGACAGGCAATCAGCCCCAGCATTTT	CSASSTGTGNQPQHF	TRBD1	TRBJ1-5	NA	TRBV20-1
TGTGCTAGTGGTTTGGTACGGGGTAGCTCCTACGAGCAGTACTTC	CASGLVRGSSYEQYF	NA	TRBJ2-7	NA	TRBV12-5
TGTGCCATTGGACGGAGACCACAGGGTGAGACCCAGTACTTC	CAIGRRPQGETQYF	NA	TRBJ2-5	few	TRBV7-9
TGCGCCAGCAGCTTGGGTAGCGGGGGACTGAAAGAGACCCAGTACTTC	CASSLGSGGLKETQYF	TRBD2	TRBJ2-5	NA	TRBV5-1